This entry lists 20 T cell receptor beta chains sequenced from one sample in a study of T cell responses to AZD1222 COVID-19 vaccine (dated by TCRdb to about 2021). In the paper's terms, the time point label means: baseline before first vaccination. Library preparation employed the immunoSEQ multiplex PCR assay. TCRdb took this table from immuneACCESS and kept in-frame rearrangements with V and J called. Such tables lack part of the clones; where checked against another copy, unresolved V genes explain under half of the gap, and the rest is unexplained. Here the sample has some 100,000 clones; 80% to 90% occur a single time. Less than 3.5% of the sample belongs to the ten largest clones. This specimen consisted of peripheral blood, obtained on day 0 of AZD1222 vaccination. The source of these receptors is an adult in good health.

The chain carries TRBV2 and TRBJ2-1; possible D gene TRBD2, 6 bases. Germline CDR1 reads SNHLY; CDR2 reads FYNNEI. Trimming cost V 11 bases and J 0 bases, with 11 bases left between them. CDR3 length equals 13 residues. The CDR3 reads CARRGSSYNEQFF. CDR3 coding DNA: TGTGCCCGACGGGGGAGCTCCTACAATGAGCAGTTCTTC.

The chain combines TRBV19 with TRBJ1-2; D might be TRBD1 (6 bases). In germline, CDR1 is LNHDA, CDR2 SQIVND (reference sequence). The V and J ends lost 6 bases and 8 bases respectively, with 16 bases between them. The CDR3 runs 13 residues. Here the CDR3 DNA reads TGTGCCAGTAGACCGCAGGGGCCGGGGGGCTACACCTTC. It yields the protein CASRPQGPGGYTF.

This chain joins TRBV6-6 and TRBJ2-1; 8 nucleotides agree with TRBD2. CDR3 length: 15 amino acids. Germline CDR1 reads MNHNY; CDR2 reads SVGAGI (reference sequence). J was trimmed by 0 bases and V by 6 bases; bases with no gene match: 4. The chain's CDR3 is CASRRGGSSYNEQFF. In nucleotides, the CDR3 is TGTGCCAGCAGACGCGGGGGGAGCTCCTACAATGAGCAGTTCTTC.

The genes are TRBV5-8 and TRBJ1-4; D is undetermined. CDR3 length: 14 amino acids. The V end was cut by 2 bases, the J end by 5 bases, with 10 bases between. Germline V gene sequence: CDR1 SGHTS, CDR2 YDEGEE. The CDR3 loop reads CASSFNSNNEKLFF. CDR3 coding DNA: TGTGCCAGCAGCTTCAACTCCAACAATGAAAAACTGTTTTTT.

The chain couples TRBV9 to TRBJ2-1, with 15 bases identical to TRBD2. There are 16 residues in the CDR3. With 5 bases clipped from V and 9 bases from J, the junction kept 9 bases outside the gene matches. Looked up from germline, CDR1 is SGDLS and CDR2 is YYNGEE. In nucleotides, the CDR3 is TGTGCCAGCAGACCTGGACTAGCGGGGGGGCCAGGTGAGCAGTTCTTC. Encoded protein: CASRPGLAGGPGEQFF.

The chain carries TRBV4-3 and TRBJ1-1, with no clear D. The V end lost 2 bases, the J end lost 8 bases, and 15 bases lay between the germline ends. In germline, CDR1 is LGHNA, CDR2 YSLEER. The CDR3 spans 14 residues. The CDR3 reads CASSQFWPTAEAFF. The CDR3 DNA follows: TGCGCCAGCAGCCAATTTTGGCCCACAGCGGAAGCTTTCTTT.

Here the CDR3 reads CASSSQSVYSGNTIYF. The CDR3 DNA reads TGTGCCAGCAGTTCCCAGTCTGTATACTCTGGAAACACCATATATTTT. The V and J genes are TRBV9 and TRBJ1-3; D is unresolved. Germline-derived CDR1 and CDR2 are SGDLS and YYNGEE. This CDR3 comprises 16 residues. Trimming left V 5 bases short and J 0 bases short, with 15 bases between.

V gene TRBV18 combines with J gene TRBJ1-6, with TRBD1 identical over 7 bases. The trim removed 1 base at V and 13 bases at J, leaving 7 bases unmatched. The CDR3 covers 14 residues. The germline V gene encodes CDR1 KGHSH and CDR2 LQKENI. Here the CDR3 reads CASSPQGAAGPLHF. The CDR3 nucleotides read TGTGCCAGCTCACCACAGGGGGCGGCGGGGCCCCTCCACTTT.

Written as DNA, the CDR3 is TGTGCCAGCAGTTTTGTCCCAGGGGATGAGCAGTTCTTC. It specifies CASSFVPGDEQFF. This rearrangement joins TRBV12-3 or TRBV12-4 to TRBJ2-1; TRBD1 is a possible D gene (6 bases). Trimming took 3 bases from V and 8 from J, leaving 11 bases between them. This CDR3 is 13 amino acids long.

The chain has TRBV7-3 and TRBJ2-1; D may be TRBD2 (6 bases). The CDR3 is made up of 14 amino acids. Looked up from germline, CDR1 is SGHTA and CDR2 is FQGTGA. The V gene lost 2 bases and the J gene lost 2 bases, with 7 bases spanning the gap. CDR3 sequence: CASSLPGAYNEQFF. The CDR3 coding sequence is TGTGCCAGCAGCTTACCGGGAGCCTACAATGAGCAGTTCTTC.

J is TRBJ1-2 and V is TRBV6-1; D is unclear. V lost 0 bases and J lost 3, with 8 bases in between. CDR3 length equals 14 residues. Germline V gene lookup returns CDR1 MNHNS and CDR2 SASEGT. The CDR3 sequence: CASSEAGSHYGYTF. CDR3 in DNA: TGTGCCAGCAGTGAAGCCGGGTCCCACTATGGCTACACCTTC.

This clone showed up just once. The chain joins TRBV7-2 to TRBJ2-2; D is possibly TRBD1 (6 bases). The V gene lost 6 bases and the J gene lost 6 bases, with 20 bases spanning the gap. The V gene's germline CDR1 is SGHTA and CDR2 FQGNSA. CDR3 length: 16 residues. The CDR3 spells CASSLTGTRGSGELFF. CDR3 coding DNA: TGTGCCAGCAGTTTAACGGGGACACGGGGCTCCGGGGAGCTGTTTTTT. The full variable domain, its missing parts supplied by reference TRBV7-2 and TRBJ2-2, is GAGVSQSPSNKVTEKGKDVELRCDPISGHTALYWYRQSLGQGLEFLIYFQGNSAPDKSGLPSDRFSAERTGGSVSTLTIQRTQQEDSAVYLCASSLTGTRGSGELFFGEGSRLTVL.

The J gene is TRBJ2-7, the V gene TRBV5-1, with D perhaps being TRBD1 or TRBD2 (5 bases each). Between the trimmed V and J ends, which lost 4 bases and 2 bases, there was a span of 13 bases. The CDR3 runs 14 residues. From germline, CDR1 is SGHRS and CDR2 YFSETQ. Here the CDR3 reads CASSPGTATYEQYF. The CDR3 nucleotides are TGCGCCAGCAGCCCCGGGACCGCGACCTACGAGCAGTACTTC.

The genes are TRBV7-3 and TRBJ2-1; 8 bases match TRBD2. With 5 bases clipped from V and 2 bases from J, the junction kept 5 bases outside the gene matches. From germline, CDR1 is SGHTA and CDR2 FQGTGA. This CDR3 contains 15 residues. The CDR3 DNA follows: TGTGCCAGCAGCGTTAGCGGGGACCCCTACAATGAGCAGTTCTTC. It is translated as CASSVSGDPYNEQFF.

The chain uses TRBV29-1 and TRBJ1-4, with TRBD1 as a possible D gene (5 bases). From germline, CDR1 is SQVTM and CDR2 ANQGSEA. V lost 1 base, J lost 4 bases, and 7 bases lay in between. There are 13 residues in the CDR3. The CDR3 nucleotides are TGCAGCGTTGAAGGGGGGGGTAATGAAAAACTGTTTTTT. It is translated as CSVEGGGNEKLFF.

The V and J genes are TRBV18 and TRBJ2-7, with D possibly being TRBD1 (6 bases). The CDR3 runs to 13 residues. Looked up from germline, CDR1 is KGHSH and CDR2 is LQKENI. The germline V and J ends were trimmed by 2 bases and 4 bases, with 9 bases remaining between them. In nucleotides, the CDR3 is TGTGCCAGCTCACCAGCCACAGGGTACGAGCAGTACTTC. Its protein product is CASSPATGYEQYF.

The chain is built from TRBV5-6 and TRBJ2-7, with 10 nucleotides matching TRBD1. Per germline, CDR1 SGHDT and CDR2 YYEEEE. J was trimmed by 3 bases and V by 2 bases; bases with no gene match: 2. The CDR3 totals 14 residues. The chain's CDR3 is CASSLGDRGYEQYF. CDR3 nucleotide sequence: TGTGCCAGCAGCTTAGGGGACAGGGGCTACGAGCAGTACTTC.

The chain employs TRBV2 and TRBJ1-5, with a possible D match to TRBD1 (5 bases). V lost 5 bases and J 0 bases, leaving 8 bases between the germline ends. This CDR3 comprises 14 residues. The germline CDR1 and CDR2 sequences are SNHLY and FYNNEI. This CDR3 reads CASSWTSSNQPQHF. The CDR3 region has the DNA TGTGCCAGCAGTTGGACAAGTAGCAATCAGCCCCAGCATTTT. The full variable domain, its missing parts supplied by reference TRBV2 and TRBJ1-5, is EPEVTQTPSHQVTQMGQEVILRCVPISNHLYFYWYRQILGQKVEFLVSFYNNEISEKSEIFDDQFSVERPDGSNFTLKIRSTKLEDSAMYFCASSWTSSNQPQHFGDGTRLSIL.

The J gene is TRBJ1-6, the V gene TRBV30; no clear D gene. Trimming removed 2 bases at V and 6 bases at J, with 8 bases between. CDR1 is GTSNPN and CDR2 is SVGIG in the germline V gene (reference sequence). There are 13 residues in the CDR3. The CDR3 reads CAWSPIANSPLHF. In DNA form, the CDR3 reads TGTGCCTGGAGTCCCATAGCTAATTCACCCCTCCACTTT.

DNA for the CDR3: TGTGCCAGCAGCTTAAATGGACAGGGTTTGGACTATGGCTACACCTTC. Amino acid sequence: CASSLNGQGLDYGYTF. The V gene is TRBV7-3, the J gene TRBJ1-2; 8 nucleotides align to TRBD1. The CDR3 runs 16 residues. CDR1 is SGHTA and CDR2 is FQGTGA in the germline V gene. The V segment lost 1 base and the J segment 3 bases; nucleotides outside the gene matches: 7.